Given below is one TCR beta chain in context. Its antigen is unidentified. The data belong to a study of T cell repertoires in cytomegalovirus infection. Across the study: In the study, CMV epitopes included recently identified HLA-C-restricted and well-studied HLA-B-restricted ones. Public TCR beta signatures were indicative of both CMV infection and a matching HLA type. Overall study results and limits: Dominant in the ex vivo response were TCR beta clonotypes restricted by HLA-C and specific for CMV. Accumulated public TCR beta family frequency recognized individuals carrying CMV together with the relevant HLA.

MiXCR, applied by TCRdb to the reads, yields one record per CDR3 protein. The sample has about 920,000 distinct CDR3 sequences, around 31% seen once. CDR3 length: 14 amino acids. V was cut by 5 bases and J by 2 bases, with 13 bases left in between. From germline, CDR1 is MNHEY and CDR2 SVGEGT. The chain links TRBV6-2 or TRBV6-3 to TRBJ2-7; D possibly uses TRBD1 or TRBD2 (5 bases each). The material sequenced was cultured CD8+ T cells from PBMCs, taken from culture after CMV antigen stimulation. The TCR comes from a human donor in good health (CMV status not recorded). Some clones in this sample may be carry-over from other donors' samples. CDR3 nucleotide sequence: TGTGCCAGCAGTCCAAGGGGACGGACCTACGAGCAGTACGTC. The encoded protein is CASSPRGRTYEQYV.